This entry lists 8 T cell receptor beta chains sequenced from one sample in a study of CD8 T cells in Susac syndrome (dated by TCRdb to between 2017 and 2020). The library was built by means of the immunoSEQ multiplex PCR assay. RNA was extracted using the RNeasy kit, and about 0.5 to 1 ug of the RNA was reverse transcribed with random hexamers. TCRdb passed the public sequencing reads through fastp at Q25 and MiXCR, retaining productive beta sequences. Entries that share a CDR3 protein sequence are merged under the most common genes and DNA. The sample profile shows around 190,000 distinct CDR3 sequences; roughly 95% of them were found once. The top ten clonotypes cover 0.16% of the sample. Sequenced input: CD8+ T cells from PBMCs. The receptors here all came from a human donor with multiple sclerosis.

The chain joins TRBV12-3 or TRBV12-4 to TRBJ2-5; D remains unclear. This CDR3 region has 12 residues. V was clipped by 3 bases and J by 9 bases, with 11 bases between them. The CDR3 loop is CASSLSSSAQYF. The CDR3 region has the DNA TGTGCCAGCAGTTTGAGTAGCTCGGCCCAGTACTTC.

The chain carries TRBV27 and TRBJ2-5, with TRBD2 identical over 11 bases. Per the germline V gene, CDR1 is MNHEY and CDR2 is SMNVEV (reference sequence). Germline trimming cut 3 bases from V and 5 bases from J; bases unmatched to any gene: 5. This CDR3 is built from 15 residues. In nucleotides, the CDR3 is TGTGCCAGCAGTTTCTTAGCGGGAGGGCTTGAGACCCAGTACTTC. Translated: CASSFLAGGLETQYF.

The CDR3 region is CASSYGTSSTPYEQYF. CDR3 nucleotides: TGTGCCAGCAGCTACGGGACATCGAGCACACCCTACGAGCAGTACTTC. The chain is built from TRBV5-6 and TRBJ2-7; perhaps TRBD1 as D (6 bases). V lost 3 bases, J lost 2 bases, and 18 bases lay in between. Germline V CDR1 and CDR2: SGHDT, YYEEEE. The CDR3 runs to 16 residues.

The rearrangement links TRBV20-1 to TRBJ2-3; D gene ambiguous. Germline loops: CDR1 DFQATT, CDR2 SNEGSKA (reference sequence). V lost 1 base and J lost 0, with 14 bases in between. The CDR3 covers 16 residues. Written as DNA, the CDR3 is TGCAGTGCTAGAGCCGTGGTCCTCCCTAGCACAGATACGCAGTATTTT. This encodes CSARAVVLPSTDTQYF.

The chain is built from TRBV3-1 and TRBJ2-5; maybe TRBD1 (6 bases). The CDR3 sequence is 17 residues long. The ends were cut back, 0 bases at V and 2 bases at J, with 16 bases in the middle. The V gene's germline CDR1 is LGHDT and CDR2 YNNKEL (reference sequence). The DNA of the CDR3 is TGTGCCAGCAGCCAAGAGGCCATAACAGGGTTTCAAGAGACCCAGTACTTC. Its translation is CASSQEAITGFQETQYF.

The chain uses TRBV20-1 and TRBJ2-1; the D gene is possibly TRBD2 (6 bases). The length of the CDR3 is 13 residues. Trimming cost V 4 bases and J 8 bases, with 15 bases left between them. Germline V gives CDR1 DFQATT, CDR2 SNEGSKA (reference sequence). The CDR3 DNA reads TGCAGTGCTACACCGCCGGCGGGGCATGAGCAGTTCTTC. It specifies CSATPPAGHEQFF.

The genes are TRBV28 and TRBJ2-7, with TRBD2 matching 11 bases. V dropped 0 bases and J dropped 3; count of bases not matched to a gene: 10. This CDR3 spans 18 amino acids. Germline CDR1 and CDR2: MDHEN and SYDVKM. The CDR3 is CASSLCVLAGGVDYEQYF. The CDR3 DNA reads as TGTGCCAGCAGTTTATGTGTCCTAGCGGGAGGAGTAGACTACGAGCAGTACTTC.

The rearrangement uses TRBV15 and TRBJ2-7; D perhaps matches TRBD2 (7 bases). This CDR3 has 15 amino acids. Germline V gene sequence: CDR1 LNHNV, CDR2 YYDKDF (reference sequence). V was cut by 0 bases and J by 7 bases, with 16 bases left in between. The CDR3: CATSRDHPGGNEQYF. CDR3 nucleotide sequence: TGTGCCACCAGCAGAGATCACCCGGGGGGCAATGAGCAGTACTTC.